This entry lists 17 T cell receptor beta chains sequenced from one sample in a study of blood T cell repertoires in COVID-19 (dated by TCRdb to between 2020 and 2021). The method behind the library was the immunoSEQ multiplex PCR assay. Drawn from immuneACCESS, this table holds only the in-frame rearrangements with V and J called that TCRdb kept. Clones are partly lost; checked studies trace under half to an unresolved V gene and leave the rest unexplained. The sample table shows approximately 50,000 clones, and less than 90% are seen once. 10% to 13% of the sample goes to the ten largest clones. Sample: peripheral blood. The receptors come from a human donor in a cohort sampled during active COVID-19.

V gene TRBV2 combines with J gene TRBJ2-7, with 13 nucleotides matching TRBD2. V gave up 10 bases and J gave up 6 bases; unmatched junction bases: 3. Germline lookup yields CDR1 SNHLY and CDR2 FYNNEI. The CDR3 sequence is 12 residues long. The CDR3 nucleotides read TGTGCCACGGGACTAGCGGGACCCGAGCAGTACTTC. Protein product: CATGLAGPEQYF.

The CDR3 nucleotides read TGCGCCAGCAGCACCGGACTAGCGGAGGCCCCCTATGAGCAGTTCTTC. Protein product: CASSTGLAEAPYEQFF. The chain carries TRBV5-1 and TRBJ2-1, with 10 bases that match TRBD2. The J segment lost 8 bases and the V segment lost 4 bases, leaving 12 bases of the junction unmatched. This CDR3 contains 16 residues. Per the germline V gene, CDR1 is SGHRS and CDR2 is YFSETQ.

The chain uses TRBV11-2 and TRBJ1-2; 8 nucleotides line up with TRBD1. CDR1 and CDR2 (germline): SGHAT, FQNNGV. Germline trimming cut 5 bases from V and 5 bases from J; bases unmatched to any gene: 4. This CDR3 contains 13 residues. The CDR3 is CASSQGTGYGYTF. The CDR3 nucleotides read TGTGCCAGCAGCCAAGGGACAGGTTATGGCTACACCTTC.

The rearrangement links TRBV3-1 (or the pseudogene TRBV3-2) to TRBJ2-1, with 8 bases that match TRBD2. Germline V gives CDR1 LGHDT, CDR2 YNNKEL (reference sequence). J lost 6 bases, V lost 4 bases, and 5 bases had no gene match. The CDR3 covers 14 residues. CDR3 sequence: CASSLGTSVNEQFF. The CDR3 region has the DNA TGTGCCAGCAGCCTTGGGACTAGTGTCAATGAGCAGTTCTTC.

In this sample, this clone turned up a few times. CDR3 in DNA: TGCGCCAGCAACCGGCTAGCGGGAGTTAAAGATACGCAGTATTTT. Residues: CASNRLAGVKDTQYF. The genes are TRBV5-1 and TRBJ2-3; 10 positions agree with TRBD2. The trim removed 6 bases at V and 5 bases at J, leaving 9 bases unmatched. The CDR3 loop spans 15 amino acids. Germline assignment: CDR1 SGHRS and CDR2 YFSETQ.

CDR3 sequence: CASSFTENTEAFF. For the CDR3, the DNA is TGCGCCAGCAGCTTCACAGAGAACACTGAAGCTTTCTTT. V is TRBV5-1 and J is TRBJ1-1; D gene ambiguous. CDR3 size: 13 residues. The germline V gene has CDR1 SGHRS and CDR2 YFSETQ. With 2 bases removed from V and 1 base from J, the gap between germline ends came to 6 bases.

The V and J genes are TRBV2 and TRBJ2-7, with 7 bases fitting TRBD1. After removal of 7 bases from V and 7 bases from J, the junction contained 16 bases not matched to a gene. Germline assignment: CDR1 SNHLY and CDR2 FYNNEI. CDR3 size: 15 residues. CDR3 in amino acids: CASTLTGDKPGEQYF. CDR3 DNA: TGTGCCAGCACCCTTACAGGGGACAAGCCGGGGGAGCAGTACTTC. Combining the CDR3 with reference TRBV2 and TRBJ2-7 gives the whole variable domain EPEVTQTPSHQVTQMGQEVILRCVPISNHLYFYWYRQILGQKVEFLVSFYNNEISEKSEIFDDQFSVERPDGSNFTLKIRSTKLEDSAMYFCASTLTGDKPGEQYFGPGTRLTVT.

The rearrangement links TRBV18 to TRBJ1-5; TRBD1 matches at 10 bases. The ends lost 4 bases at V and 6 bases at J; junction bases unmatched: 9. Germline V gene sequence: CDR1 KGHSH, CDR2 LQKENI. This CDR3 has 16 amino acids. In DNA form, the CDR3 reads TGTGCCAGCTCACTACCGGGACAGGGGACGCTTCAGCCCCAGCATTTT. Translating it yields CASSLPGQGTLQPQHF.

This clone was detected once. This chain's CDR3 is CASSLLAGSTDTQYF. Here the CDR3 DNA reads TGTGCCAGCAGTTTGTTAGCGGGTAGCACAGATACGCAGTATTTT. V and J are TRBV28 and TRBJ2-3, with 7 nucleotides matching TRBD2. Germline lookup yields CDR1 MDHEN and CDR2 SYDVKM. V lost 3 bases and J lost 0; bases outside the gene matches: 3. The CDR3 runs to 15 residues. Using reference TRBV28 and TRBJ2-3 for the parts outside the CDR3, the full variable domain is DVKVTQSSRYLVKRTGEKVFLECVQDMDHENMFWYRQDPGLGLRLIYFSYDVKMKEKGDIPEGYSVSREKKERFSLILESASTNQTSMYLCASSLLAGSTDTQYFGPGTRLTVL.

V is TRBV6-5 and J is TRBJ2-7; possibly TRBD2 for D (5 bases). From germline, CDR1 is MNHEY and CDR2 SVGAGI. The V end lost 6 bases, the J end lost 1 base, and 13 bases lay between the germline ends. CDR3 length: 14 residues. CDR3 region: CASRTTEASYEQYF. CDR3 coding DNA: TGTGCCAGCAGGACTACGGAGGCTTCCTACGAGCAGTACTTC.

This rearrangement joins TRBV28 to TRBJ2-7, with D tentatively TRBD1 (6 bases). The CDR3 length is 13 residues. V was trimmed by 0 bases and J by 7 bases, leaving 10 bases between them. Germline CDR1 and CDR2: MDHEN and SYDVKM. The CDR3, as DNA: TGTGCCAGCAGTTTATGGGATAGGGGGGAGCAGTACTTC. Its translation: CASSLWDRGEQYF.

The V call is TRBV6-5, the J call TRBJ2-7, with 7 bases lining up with TRBD2. V lost 10 bases, J lost 0 bases, and 9 bases stayed unmatched. The germline V gene has CDR1 MNHEY and CDR2 SVGAGI. The CDR3 sequence is 14 residues long. CDR3 region: CATGEGGSSYEQYF. In DNA, the CDR3 is TGTGCCACGGGGGAGGGCGGGAGCTCCTACGAGCAGTACTTC.

V is TRBV28 and J is TRBJ2-7, with TRBD2 matching 8 bases. Germline assignment: CDR1 MDHEN and CDR2 SYDVKM. The CDR3 has 14 amino acids. Germline trimming cut 7 bases from V and 4 bases from J; bases unmatched to any gene: 9. The CDR3 is CASNSREGIYEQYF. CDR3 DNA sequence: TGTGCCAGCAATTCACGGGAGGGGATTTACGAGCAGTACTTC.

The CDR3 bases are TGCGCCAGCAGTCAAGGGGCTCCGGCCAATGAGCAGTTCTTC. Translation: CASSQGAPANEQFF. The chain is built from TRBV23-1 and TRBJ2-1, with D perhaps matching TRBD1 (5 bases). TRBV23-1 is an ORF, and what it does is uncertain. The CDR3 contains 14 residues. The germline V and J ends were trimmed by 2 bases and 6 bases, with 11 bases remaining between them.

The chain's CDR3 is CASSIAGAYEQYF. The CDR3 nucleotides are TGTGCCAGCAGCATAGCGGGAGCGTACGAGCAGTACTTC. The chain is built from TRBV5-4 and TRBJ2-7, with TRBD2 identical over 9 bases. This CDR3 is 13 amino acids long. V gave up 4 bases and J gave up 4 bases; unmatched junction bases: 3. Germline V gives CDR1 SGHNT, CDR2 YYREEE (reference sequence).

This chain connects TRBV18 to TRBJ1-2, with D possibly TRBD1 on 5 matching bases. V was shortened by 3 bases and J by 0 bases, with 14 bases between the two germline ends. This CDR3 is built from 16 residues. Germline CDR1 is KGHSH and CDR2 is LQKENI. CDR3 amino acids: CASSPKGGATNYGYTF. The CDR3 DNA is TGTGCCAGCTCACCCAAAGGCGGGGCTACTAACTATGGCTACACCTTC.

This rearrangement joins TRBV5-1 to TRBJ2-2; no clear D gene. V was cut by 2 bases and J by 0 bases, with 5 bases left in between. The CDR3 totals 14 residues. Germline V gives CDR1 SGHRS, CDR2 YFSETQ. CDR3 bases: TGCGCCAGCAGCTTAGAGTCGAACACCGGGGAGCTGTTTTTT. This codes for CASSLESNTGELFF.